This T cell receptor (beta chain) was sequenced during a study of T cells after yellow fever vaccination. General study results and limits: The bulk population could contribute abundant contaminating clonotypes to FACS-sorted repertoires.

This clonotype occurred many times. Its target is not known. Trimming shortened V by 2 bases and J by 7 bases, and 14 bases separated the two germline ends. Germline CDR1 and CDR2: DFQATT and SNEGSKA (reference sequence). This CDR3 region has 13 residues. Synthesis of TCR cDNA relied on 5'RACE template switching, which attached a universal primer site and UMIs. TCRdb reanalysed the 5' RACE reads using MiXCR and keeps one entry per CDR3 protein. Among 300,000 to 400,000 distinct CDR3 sequences listed, more than 5.5% were seen once. Sequences were derived from PBMCs, sampled 5 days after the yellow fever booster vaccination. The origin of this receptor is a man younger than 40 who received the YFV17D yellow fever vaccine. The rearrangement links TRBV20-1 to TRBJ1-1; D unclear. This CDR3 is CSARFLATDEAFF. In DNA, the CDR3 is TGCAGTGCTAGATTTTTGGCAACGGATGAAGCTTTCTTT.